The 11 T cell receptor beta chains given below trace back to one sample, sequenced in a study of blood T cell repertoires in COVID-19 (dated by TCRdb to 2019 to 2021). Libraries were made using the immunoSEQ multiplex PCR assay. TCRdb mirrors the immuneACCESS table, restricted to in-frame sequences. Some clones are absent from its copies; in checked studies, under half trace to an unresolved V gene, and the reason for the others is unknown. This sample holds roughly 87,000 clones; 70% to 85% were observed only once. The top ten hold approximately 3% of the sample. Material: peripheral blood. The receptors stem from a woman older than 75 with COVID-19, enrolled during active disease.

The chain has TRBV4-1 and TRBJ2-5; TRBD1 might be the D (5 bases). The CDR3 covers 16 residues. The germline CDR1 and CDR2 sequences are MGHRA and YSYEKL. V was trimmed by 4 bases and J by 5 bases, leaving 20 bases between them. CDR3 sequence reads: CASSPTGDSLLETQYF. CDR3 DNA: TGCGCCAGCAGCCCTACCGGAGACAGCCTCCTGGAGACCCAGTACTTC.

CDR3 DNA sequence: TGTGCCAGCAGTTACCCAGGACTAAATGGTGAGCAGTTCTTC. This encodes CASSYPGLNGEQFF. The V and J genes are TRBV6-5 and TRBJ2-1; the D gene is possibly TRBD2 (6 bases). CDR1 MNHEY and CDR2 SVGAGI come from the germline V gene. V was cut by 2 bases and J by 9 bases, with 14 bases left in between. The CDR3 has 14 residues.

This clone was counted a few times. The chain couples TRBV18 to TRBJ2-5; TRBD2 aligns across 10 bases. CDR1 and CDR2 (germline): KGHSH, LQKENI. The length of the CDR3 is 15 residues. The V segment lost 6 bases and the J segment 3 bases; nucleotides outside the gene matches: 7. CDR3 loop: CASSPLAGAKETQYF. CDR3 DNA sequence: TGTGCCAGCTCGCCTCTAGCGGGGGCGAAAGAGACCCAGTACTTC.

This clone was seen a single time. The chain is built from TRBV7-2 and TRBJ1-2; 8 positions match TRBD1. The germline gives CDR1 SGHTA, CDR2 FQGNSA. Trimming removed 5 bases from V and 1 base from J; junction bases left unmatched: 6. The CDR3 is 15 residues long. Here the CDR3 reads CASSPGGQGNYGYTF. The CDR3 DNA reads TGTGCCAGCAGCCCCGGTGGACAGGGTAACTATGGCTACACCTTC.

This rearrangement joins TRBV27 to TRBJ2-7, with D unclear. Germline V lookup: CDR1 MNHEY, CDR2 SMNVEV (reference sequence). The CDR3 is made up of 12 amino acids. Trimming removed 6 bases at V and 7 bases at J, with 13 bases between. CDR3: CASRPRVGEQYF. DNA of the CDR3: TGTGCCAGCAGGCCTCGTGTCGGGGAGCAGTACTTC.

This chain joins TRBV3-1 (or the pseudogene TRBV3-2) and TRBJ1-6; 7 positions agree with TRBD1. Germline CDR1 LGHDT, CDR2 YNNKEL (reference sequence). J gave up 7 bases and V 4 bases, and 10 bases lay outside the gene matches. The CDR3 length is 16 residues. The CDR3 DNA reads TGTGCCAGCAGCCTAAGACAGGGTGCTTTCAATTCACCCCTCCACTTT. It yields the protein CASSLRQGAFNSPLHF.

The CDR3 DNA is TGTGCCAGCAGTTCCCTTGGCGGGGGGGCGTCAGATACGCAGTATTTT. Translated, it gives CASSSLGGGASDTQYF. The V call is TRBV27, the J call TRBJ2-3, with TRBD2 matching over 9 bases. Looked up from germline, CDR1 is MNHEY and CDR2 is SMNVEV (reference sequence). The CDR3 sequence is 16 residues long. V lost 4 bases and J lost 4; bases outside the gene matches: 9.

J is TRBJ1-5 and V is TRBV7-2; TRBD1 agrees at 8 bases. The germline V gene has CDR1 SGHTA and CDR2 FQGNSA. This CDR3 contains 15 residues. J gave up 4 bases and V 5 bases, and 7 bases lay outside the gene matches. The CDR3 spells CASSTRTGLNQPQHF. The CDR3 nucleotides read TGTGCCAGCAGCACCCGGACAGGGTTGAATCAGCCCCAGCATTTT.

The gene calls are TRBV7-2 and TRBJ2-7, with TRBD1 matching 7 bases. V trimming: 6 bases; J trimming: 1 base; junction bases outside the gene matches: 9. From germline, CDR1 is SGHTA and CDR2 FQGNSA. CDR3 size: 15 residues. Here the CDR3 DNA reads TGTGCCAGCAGTGACCGGGACAGAAAGTCCTACGAGCAGTACTTC. Its protein product is CASSDRDRKSYEQYF.

The chain has TRBV5-6 and TRBJ1-6; no definite D call. The ends were cut back, 1 base at V and 0 bases at J, with 8 bases in the middle. Germline V gives CDR1 SGHDT, CDR2 YYEEEE. The CDR3 runs to 16 residues. The CDR3 nucleotides read TGTGCCAGCAGCTTGTTGGCAGACTCCTATAATTCACCCCTCCACTTT. Protein: CASSLLADSYNSPLHF.

The V call is TRBV5-1, the J call TRBJ2-3; D unresolved. Germline CDR1 reads SGHRS; CDR2 reads YFSETQ. The length of the CDR3 is 13 residues. Deletions cut 0 bases from V and 5 bases from J, with 7 bases between. CDR3 sequence reads: CASSLGTGDTQYF. CDR3 DNA sequence: TGCGCCAGCAGCTTGGGTACTGGAGATACGCAGTATTTT.